The entry below gives a single TCR beta chain sequence along with its context. The data originate from a study of shared T cell receptors in the human thymus. This table comes from immunoSEQ multiplex PCR, and its TCRdb copy is limited to in-frame clones, with some not included. The data contain 600,000 or so clones, about 89% of them singletons. Trimming left V 1 base short and J 5 bases short, with 9 bases between. This CDR3 contains 12 residues. Germline loops: CDR1 SQVTM, CDR2 ANQGSEA. The data were also submitted as part of a second study, on human thymus T cells. This second report adds: Serving as donors were healthy Finnish infants, each of whom was having open corrective surgery for congenital heart defects. Thymic material originated from resections removed in the course of corrective heart surgery. Thymic and blood repertoires seemed to show skewed V and J gene use. Related studies found that unrelated individuals share highly overlapping thymic repertoires.

The sequenced material came from thymocytes. This receptor was identified in a boy under two years old with a congenital heart defect. The J gene is TRBJ2-7, the V gene TRBV29-1, with D maybe TRBD2 (6 bases). The CDR3 DNA reads TGCAGCGTTGAAGGACTAGGCCACGAGCAGTACTTC. Translation: CSVEGLGHEQYF.